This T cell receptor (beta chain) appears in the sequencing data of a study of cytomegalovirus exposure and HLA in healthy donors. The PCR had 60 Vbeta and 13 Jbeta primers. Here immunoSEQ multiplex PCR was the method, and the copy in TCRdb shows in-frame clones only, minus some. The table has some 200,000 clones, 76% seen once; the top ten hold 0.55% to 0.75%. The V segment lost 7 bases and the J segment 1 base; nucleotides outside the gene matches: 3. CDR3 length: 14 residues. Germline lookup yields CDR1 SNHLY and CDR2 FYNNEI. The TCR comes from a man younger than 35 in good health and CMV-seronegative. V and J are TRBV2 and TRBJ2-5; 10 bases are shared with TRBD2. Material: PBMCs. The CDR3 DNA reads TGTGCCAGCAAACAGCGGGAGGGCCAAGAGACCCAGTACTTC. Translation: CASKQREGQETQYF. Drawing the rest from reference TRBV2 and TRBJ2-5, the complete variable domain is EPEVTQTPSHQVTQMGQEVILRCVPISNHLYFYWYRQILGQKVEFLVSFYNNEISEKSEIFDDQFSVERPDGSNFTLKIRSTKLEDSAMYFCASKQREGQETQYFGPGTRLLVL.